The clone carrying this TCR beta chain was seen a few times. This sample is drawn from a study of control samples from healthy donors and cancer patients. Sequencing was performed with immunoSEQ multiplex PCR; in TCRdb, only in-frame clones are kept and a portion is missing. The sample yields approximately 60,000 clones, 90% seen once. Germline lookup yields CDR1 LNHNV and CDR2 YYDKDF (reference sequence). CDR3 length: 18 residues. With 1 base removed from V and 2 bases from J, the gap between germline ends came to 19 bases. This TCR was sampled from a woman in her fifties or sixties with colorectal cancer. Sequenced sample: PBMCs. The chain couples TRBV15 to TRBJ2-3, with a tentative D call TRBD2 (6 bases). CDR3 in DNA: TGTGCCACCAGCAGAGTGGGGGGATGGCAGGAGAACACAGATACGCAGTATTTT. Its translation is CATSRVGGWQENTDTQYF.